This T cell receptor (beta chain) was retrieved from a study of blood T cell repertoires in COVID-19. Sequenced by immunoSEQ multiplex PCR; TCRdb stores in-frame clones only, minus some. The sample holds under 350,000 clones; roughly 86% are singletons and the top ten take approximately 2.5%. Living in about two dozen US areas, the participants were between roughly 18 and 89 years of age. Donors were grouped by their self-reported clinical history. Among Cohort 3 donors, those recovered had two negative PCRs, clearance, or symptom resolution. Germline V gives CDR1 SGHDT, CDR2 YYEEEE. The ends lost 4 bases at V and 0 bases at J; junction bases unmatched: 7. This CDR3 spans 16 amino acids.

Sequences were obtained from PBMCs or T cells enriched from blood (not recorded which). The chain uses TRBV5-6 and TRBJ1-3, with 7 bases fitting TRBD1. The receptor was isolated from a woman between 18 and 30 years old who had recovered from COVID-19. The CDR3 DNA is TGTGCCAGCAGCCCCCGGGAGGGGGCCTCTGGAAACACCATATATTTT. Translation: CASSPREGASGNTIYF.